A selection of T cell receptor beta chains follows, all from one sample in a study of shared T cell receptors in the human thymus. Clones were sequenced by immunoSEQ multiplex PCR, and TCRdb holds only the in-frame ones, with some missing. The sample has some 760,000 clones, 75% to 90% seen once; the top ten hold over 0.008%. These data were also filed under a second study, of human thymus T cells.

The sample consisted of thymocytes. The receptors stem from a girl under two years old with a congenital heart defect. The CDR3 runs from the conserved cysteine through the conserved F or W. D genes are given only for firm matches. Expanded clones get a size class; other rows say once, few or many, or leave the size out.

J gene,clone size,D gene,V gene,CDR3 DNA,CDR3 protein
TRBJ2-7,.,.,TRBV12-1,TGTGCCAGCAGCATCGACAGGGTCTACGAGCAGTACTTC,CASSIDRVYEQYF
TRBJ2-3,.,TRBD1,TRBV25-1,TGTGCCAGCAGTGAGTCGGGACAGGCCAGCACAGATACGCAGTATTTT,CASSESGQASTDTQYF
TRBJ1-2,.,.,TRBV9,TGTGCCAGCAGCGGGGGGCACATCCGGGGCTATGGCTACACCTTC,CASSGGHIRGYGYTF
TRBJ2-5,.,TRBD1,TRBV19,TGTGCCAGTAGCCCGGACAGGGCCCTTCAAGAGACCCAGTACTTC,CASSPDRALQETQYF
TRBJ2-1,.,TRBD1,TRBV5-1,TGCGCCAGCAGCTCTCCGGGACAGGGAGGTGAGCAGTTCTTC,CASSSPGQGGEQFF
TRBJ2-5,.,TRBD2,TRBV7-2,TGTGCCAGCAGCTTAGGGTCGCGCGGGGGGCGGGAAACCCAGTACTTC,CASSLGSRGGRETQYF
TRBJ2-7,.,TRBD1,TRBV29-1,TGCAGCGTTGAGGGACAGGAGCCCTACGAGCAGTACTTC,CSVEGQEPYEQYF
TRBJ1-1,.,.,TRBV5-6,TGTGCCAGCAGCTTCCAAGGACATATGGGGGGTGAAGCTTTCTTT,CASSFQGHMGGEAFF
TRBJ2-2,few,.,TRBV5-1,TGCGCCAGCAGCGCACAGGGAGTTGACACCGGGGAGCTGTTTTTT,CASSAQGVDTGELFF
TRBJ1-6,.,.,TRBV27,TGTGCCAGCAGTTTATCTGGGGGCTACTCCTATAATTCACCCCTCCACTTT,CASSLSGGYSYNSPLHF
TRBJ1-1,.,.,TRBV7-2,TGTGCCAGCGGCCCCAAGGACAGCCCGAACACTGAAGCTTTCTTT,CASGPKDSPNTEAFF
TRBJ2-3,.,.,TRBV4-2,TGTGCCAGCAGCCAAGTTACAGGAGACCCCGAAAACCCTAGCACAGATACGCAGTATTTT,CASSQVTGDPENPSTDTQYF
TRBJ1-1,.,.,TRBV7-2,TGTGCCAGCAGCGGACCGAGGGCGTTGTTTGCTTTCTTT,CASSGPRALFAFF
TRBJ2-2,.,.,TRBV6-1,TGTGCCAGCAGCCTTTCGTCAGGGTTCACCGGGGAGCTGTTTTTT,CASSLSSGFTGELFF
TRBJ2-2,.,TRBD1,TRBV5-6,TGTGCCAGCAGCTTACGACAGGGATCGAACACCGGGGAGCTGTTTTTT,CASSLRQGSNTGELFF
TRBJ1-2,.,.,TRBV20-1,TGCAGTGCCACAAATAACTATGGCTACACCTTC,CSATNNYGYTF
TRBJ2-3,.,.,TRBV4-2,TGTGCCAGCAGCCAAGATGGGGGACACGCTACGCAGTATTTT,CASSQDGGHATQYF
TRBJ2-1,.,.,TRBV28,TGTGCCAGCAGTTCTCCAAGTTGGGGCAACAATGAGCAGTTCTTC,CASSSPSWGNNEQFF
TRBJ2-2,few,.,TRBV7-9,TGTGCCAGCAGCTTAGGAACAGGAAGGGAGAACACCGGGGAGCTGTTTTTT,CASSLGTGRENTGELFF
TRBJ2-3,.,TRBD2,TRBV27,TGTGCCAGCAGAGGGACTAGCGGGGGCCCACTCCTTGATACGCAGTATTTT,CASRGTSGGPLLDTQYF
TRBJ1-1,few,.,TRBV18,TGTGCCAGCTCACCATGCATGGACGGGGGCACTGAAGCTTTCTTT,CASSPCMDGGTEAFF
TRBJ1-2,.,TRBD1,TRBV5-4,TGTGCCAGCAGCTGTCTGACAGGGGAAGTTTGTGGCTACACCTTC,CASSCLTGEVCGYTF
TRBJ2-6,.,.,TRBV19,TGTGCCAGTAGTATTGGGCGCTCTGGGGCCAACGTCCTGACTTTC,CASSIGRSGANVLTF
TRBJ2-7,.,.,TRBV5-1,TGCGCCAGCAGCCCCAACCAGGAATCCCCGGGACTCGACCCATCCCCCGCCTACGAGCAGTACTTC,CASSPNQESPGLDPSPAYEQYF
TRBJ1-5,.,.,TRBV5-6,TGTGCCAGCAGCGTCACAGGGCAAAGGAATCATCAGCCCCAGCATTTT,CASSVTGQRNHQPQHF
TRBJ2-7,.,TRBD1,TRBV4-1,TGCGCCAGCAGCCAGGGACAGCCCTCCTACGAGCAGTACTTC,CASSQGQPSYEQYF
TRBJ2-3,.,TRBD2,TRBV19,TGTGCCAGTAGTATTTGGCGGGGGGGCACAGATACGCAGTATTTT,CASSIWRGGTDTQYF
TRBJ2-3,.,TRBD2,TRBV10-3,TGTGCCATCAGTGAGTCAGGGCGGGGGGGCCGTGATACGCAGTATTTT,CAISESGRGGRDTQYF
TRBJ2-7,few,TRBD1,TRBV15,TGTGCCACCAGCAGTCCTCGGGACAGGGCCTACGAGCAGTACTTC,CATSSPRDRAYEQYF
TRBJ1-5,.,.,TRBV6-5,TGTGCCAGCAGTTCGGGTAATCAGCCCCAGCATTTT,CASSSGNQPQHF
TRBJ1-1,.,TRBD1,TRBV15,TGTGCCACCAGCAGCAGGGGGATGAACACTGAAGCTTTCTTT,CATSSRGMNTEAFF
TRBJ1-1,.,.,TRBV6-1,TGTGCCAGCAGTGAACCGCCGGACGGGATCACTGAAGCTTTCTTT,CASSEPPDGITEAFF